This entry concerns a single T cell receptor (beta chain). Then a second PCR, running roughly 7 to 11 cycles, was carried out with a sample-barcoded 5' primer and a J-beta primer mix. TCRdb recomputed calls from the 5' RACE reads with MiXCR, one row per CDR3 protein. There are 800,000 or so distinct CDR3 sequences in the sample; around half occur only once, and less than 20% lies in the top ten. These data are taken from a study of blood T cells in healthy people across ages. The clonotype originates from an elderly man in good health. Sample: blood.

The CDR3 nucleotides are TGCAGTGCTAGAGATGACAGAGGGGTGACCCAGTTCTTC. Translating it yields CSARDDRGVTQFF. This sequence joins TRBV20-1 and TRBJ2-1, with D possibly being TRBD1 or TRBD2 (5 bases each). The CDR3 has 13 amino acids. V was pared by 0 bases and J by 13 bases, with 16 bases between. Germline V lookup: CDR1 DFQATT, CDR2 SNEGSKA (reference sequence).